This TCR beta chain was profiled in a study of T cell responses to AZD1222 COVID-19 vaccine (dated by TCRdb to about 2021). Describing the broader study: A total of under 250 trial participants underwent TCR sequencing, of whom roughly 210 had received two doses of AZD1222 and approximately 26 had received two doses of the MenACWY control vaccine. Trial participants were enrolled by age into subgroups of 18-55, 56-69 and 70-plus years, and around 150, 28 and 57 TCR-sequenced participants, respectively, were included in these subgroups. Here is what the overall study found, with its caveats: The vaccine-associated CD4 TCRs covered the entire spike protein, and the dominant responses fell in regions 160-218 and 743-854. Conclusions about previously exposed vaccinees are limited because only six or seven AZD1222 recipients were SARS-CoV-2 seropositive at baseline. Because no samples from the day 14 peak response were available, repertoires could be characterized only after the peak T cell response. Spike-specific TCR breadth and depth rose significantly after two AZD1222 doses compared with day 0 and with MenACWY recipients. Participants were mostly white British and included more females than males, and it was suggested by the authors that clonal diversity may have been underestimated. The 56-69-year group was small, and its depth increase did not reach significance, likely because of low power. Reportedly, close to half of the unique spike-specific TCRs recognized epitopes lying outside the regions that are mutated in the B.1.351 and B.1.1.7 variants.

Read against the paper, the sample's time point label means: baseline before first vaccination. Sample treatment or condition, as interpreted from the label and publication: meningococcal conjugate vaccine given as trial control. The vaccinee samples were drawn from two UK trials, COV001 and COV002, one of which was a single-blind randomized controlled phase 2/3 trial testing AZD1222 (ChAdOx1 nCoV-19) in healthy adults. For TCRbeta chain sequencing, PBMC samples were collected from trial participants at day 0 and at day 28 after the second dose. The CDR3 regions of human TCRbeta chains were subjected to immunosequencing. The study's own analysis went as follows. Repertoire TCRs were matched against a reference library of SARS-CoV-2-specific TCRs generated with the MIRA antigen-specificity platform. Breadth was defined as the fraction of unique TCRs that were SARS-CoV-2-associated, and depth was defined as the fraction of total T cells that were SARS-CoV-2-associated. Using the MIRA data, each spike-specific TCR was assigned both to the spike region to which the TCR was reactive and to a CD4 or CD8 class. Log10-transformed breadth and depth values were compared by one-way ANOVA with Sidak's multiple comparisons tests. TCRdb took over this immuneACCESS table, retaining in-frame rearrangements with V and J assigned. Such tables are incomplete; in checked studies, under half of the missing clones stem from an unresolved V gene, and the remainder is unexplained. Clonal size and the V and J genes are those of that table, whereas D and trimming came from the DNA. For this sample there are more than 80,000 clones; around 90% appear just once. The ten largest make up around 10% of the sample.

In regard to this clone: The antigen it recognizes is unknown. Base-call qualities are not available, and no considerably larger clone is one nucleotide away.

The receptor was derived from an adult in good health. Material: peripheral blood, obtained on day 0 of MenACWY control vaccination.

The nucleotides read TGTGCCAGCAGTAGTTTGGACAGGAACAGGGAAAAACTGTTTTTT. Its coded protein is CASSSLDRNREKLFF. The chain uses TRBV27 and TRBJ1-4; TRBD1 aligns with 7 central bases. Germline trimming: 5 bases from V, 8 bases from J; junction bases outside gene matches: 11. Including the terminal cysteine and phenylalanine, the CDR3 comprises 15 residues. CDR3 DNA only is kept here, 45 bases in frame from base 1. From the germline V gene (reference sequence), CDR1 is MNHEY and CDR2 is SMNVEV.